One and the same sample provided the 22 T cell receptor beta chains below, sequenced in a study of CD8+ T cells in alopecia areata. RNA was isolated and reverse transcribed to cDNA, the sequencing template. Method: immunoSEQ multiplex PCR; TCRdb's copy keeps in-frame clones and lacks some. The sample lists around 190,000 clones, more than 55% occurring once. Sequenced input: CD8+ T cells sorted from blood. The receptors were gathered from a human donor in good health.

In this sample, this clone turned up a few times. This chain links TRBV7-9 with TRBJ2-1; the D is unclear. This CDR3 has 15 amino acids. Per the germline V gene, CDR1 is SEHNR and CDR2 is FQNEAQ (reference sequence). Trimming took off 1 base at V and 3 bases at J, with 10 bases between the two ends. CDR3 protein: CASSLVGVGYNEQFF. Written as DNA, the CDR3 is TGTGCCAGCAGCTTAGTCGGTGTGGGCTACAATGAGCAGTTCTTC.

This rearrangement joins TRBV27 to TRBJ1-2; TRBD1 is a possible D gene (5 bases). The CDR3 runs to 16 residues. V lost 6 bases, J lost 2 bases, and 19 bases lay in between. Germline assignment: CDR1 MNHEY and CDR2 SMNVEV (reference sequence). In DNA form, the CDR3 reads TGTGCCAGCAGCAAAACTTCCGGGACGGTGAACTATGGCTACACCTTC. It encodes CASSKTSGTVNYGYTF.

CDR3 residues: CASNYLGTDTQYF. In DNA, the CDR3 is TGCGCCAGCAACTACTTAGGCACAGATACGCAGTATTTT. The V gene is TRBV10-2, the J gene TRBJ2-3; D remains ambiguous. V was trimmed by 7 bases and J by 1 base, leaving 9 bases between them. Germline CDR1 and CDR2: WSHSY and SAAADI. The CDR3 has 13 amino acids.

V usage is TRBV11-2 and J usage is TRBJ2-3, with 11 bases lining up with TRBD1. The CDR3 is 16 residues long. Germline V gene sequence: CDR1 SGHAT, CDR2 FQNNGV. Trimming removed 5 bases from V and 2 bases from J; junction bases left unmatched: 6. The CDR3 DNA follows: TGTGCCAGCAGCGTACCGGGACAGGGGGACACAGATACGCAGTATTTT. Translated, it gives CASSVPGQGDTDTQYF.

This sequence joins TRBV6-1 and TRBJ2-1; D is perhaps TRBD2 (5 bases). The CDR3 is 15 residues long. Germline-derived CDR1 and CDR2 are MNHNS and SASEGT. V was shortened by 5 bases and J by 2 bases, with 13 bases between the two germline ends. CDR3 bases: TGTGCCAGCAGTCCGGCCGTCGGGGCCTACAATGAGCAGTTCTTC. Translating it yields CASSPAVGAYNEQFF.

The V and J genes are TRBV5-1 and TRBJ2-5; TRBD1 might be the D (5 bases). Germline CDR1 and CDR2: SGHRS and YFSETQ. Trimming left V 7 bases short and J 9 bases short, with 10 bases between. The CDR3 runs to 10 residues. The CDR3 DNA is TGCGCCAGCGGCCCCAGGGCCCAGTACTTC. Translation gives CASGPRAQYF.

This clone was seen more than once but under ten times. CDR3 in DNA: TGTGCCAGCAGCGTTCGGCAGGGAGGGGATAACTATGGCTACACCTTC. The encoded protein is CASSVRQGGDNYGYTF. This chain joins TRBV9 and TRBJ1-2, with a possible D match to TRBD1 (5 bases). Trimming left V 2 bases short and J 1 base short, with 15 bases between. This CDR3 spans 16 amino acids. The V gene's germline CDR1 is SGDLS and CDR2 YYNGEE.

V and J are TRBV27 and TRBJ1-2; D ambiguous. The germline CDR1 and CDR2 sequences are MNHEY and SMNVEV (reference sequence). The ends were cut back, 3 bases at V and 4 bases at J, with 15 bases in the middle. This CDR3 spans 15 amino acids. As DNA, the CDR3 is TGTGCCAGCAGTTTGCGGGGAATGGGCTCCTATGGCTACACCTTC. Translating gives CASSLRGMGSYGYTF.

About this clone: This same CDR3 is encoded by further DNA sequences in the sample. This chain links TRBV29-1 with TRBJ2-7; D call uncertain. In germline, CDR1 is SQVTM, CDR2 ANQGSEA. The CDR3 sequence is 12 residues long. Trimming pared 4 bases from V and 3 bases from J, leaving 10 bases between. CDR3: CSVVGGNYEQYF. The CDR3 bases are TGCAGCGTTGTGGGCGGTAACTACGAGCAGTACTTC.

This sequence joins TRBV4-1 and TRBJ2-7; D is tentatively TRBD1 or TRBD2 (5 bases each). The germline V gene has CDR1 MGHRA and CDR2 YSYEKL. Trimming left V 3 bases short and J 2 bases short, with 17 bases between. The CDR3 sequence is 16 residues long. The DNA for the CDR3 is TGCGCCAGCAGCCAGTCCACGACCTCGGGGCCCTACGAGCAGTACTTC. This codes for CASSQSTTSGPYEQYF.

This clone was observed a few times. The chain joins TRBV30 to TRBJ2-1; 7 bases match TRBD1. Germline V lookup: CDR1 GTSNPN, CDR2 SVGIG (reference sequence). The CDR3 covers 15 residues. The V gene end was trimmed by 1 base and the J gene end by 3 bases; junction bases not matched to a gene: 6. This CDR3 reads CAWSEGQINYNEQFF. CDR3 nucleotides: TGTGCCTGGAGTGAGGGACAGATAAACTACAATGAGCAGTTCTTC. The variable domain in full, with the rest retrieved from reference TRBV30 and TRBJ2-1, is SQTIHQWPATLVQPVGSPLSLECTVEGTSNPNLYWYRQAAGRGLQLLFYSVGIGQISSEVPQNLSASRPQDRQFILSSKKLLLSDSGFYLCAWSEGQINYNEQFFGPGTRLTVL.

The chain links TRBV4-1 to TRBJ1-2, with D unresolved. The V gene lost 1 base and the J gene lost 4 bases, with 13 bases spanning the gap. This CDR3 comprises 15 residues. Germline CDR1 reads MGHRA; CDR2 reads YSYEKL. The CDR3 DNA reads TGCGCCAGCAGCCAAGTTCAGGACCCTTCCTATGGCTACACCTTC. It codes for CASSQVQDPSYGYTF.

The V gene is TRBV30, the J gene TRBJ2-7; D unclear. Germline V gene data show CDR1 as GTSNPN and CDR2 as SVGIG (reference sequence). This CDR3 contains 12 residues. V shed 0 bases and J shed 5 bases, with 8 bases lying between them. CDR3 nucleotide sequence: TGTGCCTGGAGTGTGGTTTCGGACGAGCAGTACTTC. It is translated as CAWSVVSDEQYF. Variable domain in full (rest from reference TRBV30 and TRBJ2-7): SQTIHQWPATLVQPVGSPLSLECTVEGTSNPNLYWYRQAAGRGLQLLFYSVGIGQISSEVPQNLSASRPQDRQFILSSKKLLLSDSGFYLCAWSVVSDEQYFGPGTRLTVT.

The CDR3 region is CASSLDGGRNQPQHF. DNA of the CDR3: TGTGCCAGCAGCTTAGATGGGGGAAGGAATCAGCCCCAGCATTTT. V and J are TRBV7-8 and TRBJ1-5, with a tentative D call TRBD1 (5 bases). V was clipped by 1 base and J by 4 bases, with 11 bases between them. The CDR3 spans 15 residues. CDR1 and CDR2 from the germline V gene are SGHVS and FQNEAQ.

The V and J genes are TRBV25-1 and TRBJ1-2; D remains unclear. Germline assignment: CDR1 MGHDK and CDR2 SYGVNS. The CDR3 is made up of 12 amino acids. Trimming removed 4 bases at V and 8 bases at J, with 11 bases between. The CDR3 sequence: CASSGANWGYTF. Here the CDR3 DNA reads TGTGCCAGCAGTGGAGCCAATTGGGGCTACACCTTC.

The V call is TRBV13, the J call TRBJ1-1; maybe TRBD1 (5 bases). Trimming cost V 5 bases and J 6 bases, with 10 bases left between them. This CDR3 has 12 residues. Germline CDR1 is PRHDT and CDR2 is FYEKMQ (reference sequence). The chain's CDR3 is CASSRGGSEAFF. The CDR3 region has the DNA TGTGCCAGCAGCCGCGGGGGGTCTGAAGCTTTCTTT.

This chain uses TRBV27 with TRBJ1-1; 7 bases map to TRBD1. J was trimmed by 6 bases and V by 2 bases; bases with no gene match: 6. The CDR3 is 14 amino acids. Germline CDR1 and CDR2: MNHEY and SMNVEV (reference sequence). The CDR3 nucleotides are TGTGCCAGCAGTTTACAGGGGGGTCGGGCTGAAGCTTTCTTT. This sequence encodes CASSLQGGRAEAFF.

V gene TRBV29-1 combines with J gene TRBJ1-1, with 7 bases matching TRBD1. The V gene end was trimmed by 4 bases and the J gene end by 0 bases; junction bases not matched to a gene: 5. This CDR3 region has 14 residues. CDR1 and CDR2 from the germline V gene are SQVTM and ANQGSEA. The CDR3 region has the DNA TGCAGCGTTGTACAGGGGAATATGAACACTGAAGCTTTCTTT. Amino acids: CSVVQGNMNTEAFF.

The gene calls are TRBV7-2 and TRBJ2-1; 7 positions match TRBD1. This CDR3 is built from 18 residues. V lost 6 bases to trimming and J lost 0 bases; unmatched junction nucleotides: 14. Germline CDR1 SGHTA, CDR2 FQGNSA. For the CDR3, the DNA is TGTGCCAGCAGACTAACGACCGGACAGGCGAGCTCCTACAATGAGCAGTTCTTC. Translated, it gives CASRLTTGQASSYNEQFF.

The J gene is TRBJ1-1, the V gene TRBV6-6; 9 nucleotides align to TRBD1. V lost 10 bases and J lost 0; bases outside the gene matches: 6. The CDR3 is 14 amino acids. The germline V gene encodes CDR1 MNHNY and CDR2 SVGAGI (reference sequence). CDR3 region: CAISQGALNTEAFF. Written as DNA, the CDR3 is TGTGCCATTTCACAGGGGGCCCTGAACACTGAAGCTTTCTTT.

This clone occurred a few times. J is TRBJ1-6 and V is TRBV6-5, with D unclear. Trimming stripped 6 bases from V and 7 bases from J, with 10 bases between. The CDR3 spans 13 residues. Germline V lookup: CDR1 MNHEY, CDR2 SVGAGI. The CDR3, as DNA: TGTGCCAGCAGCCGGACGGAAAATTCACCCCTCCACTTT. Residues: CASSRTENSPLHF.

The rearrangement uses TRBV29-1 and TRBJ2-7; D might be TRBD1 or TRBD2, each matching 5 bases. Germline CDR1 and CDR2: SQVTM and ANQGSEA. Trimming shortened V by 5 bases and J by 7 bases, and 18 bases separated the two germline ends. This CDR3 comprises 13 residues. The CDR3 region is CSVPGTVGLEQYF. CDR3 bases: TGCAGCGTTCCAGGGACGGTTGGGCTGGAGCAGTACTTC.